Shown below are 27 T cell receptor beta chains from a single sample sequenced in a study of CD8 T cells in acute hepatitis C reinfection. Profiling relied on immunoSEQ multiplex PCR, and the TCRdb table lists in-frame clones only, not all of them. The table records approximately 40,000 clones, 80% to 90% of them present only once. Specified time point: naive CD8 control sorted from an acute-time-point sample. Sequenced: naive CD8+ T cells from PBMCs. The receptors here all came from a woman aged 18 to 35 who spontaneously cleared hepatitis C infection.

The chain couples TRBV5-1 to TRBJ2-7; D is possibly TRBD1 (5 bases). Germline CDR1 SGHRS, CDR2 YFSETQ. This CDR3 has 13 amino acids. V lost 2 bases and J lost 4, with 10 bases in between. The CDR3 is CASSFRRAYEQYF. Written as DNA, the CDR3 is TGCGCCAGCAGCTTCCGCAGGGCTTACGAGCAGTACTTC.

The CDR3 nucleotides read TGTGCCAGCAGCCCTGAAGCGTACAGGCGGGCCAACGTCCTGACTTTC. The encoded protein is CASSPEAYRRANVLTF. The chain uses TRBV9 and TRBJ2-6; D perhaps matches TRBD1 (5 bases). The germline gives CDR1 SGDLS, CDR2 YYNGEE. The CDR3 length is 16 residues. Trimming pared 4 bases from V and 5 bases from J, leaving 16 bases between.

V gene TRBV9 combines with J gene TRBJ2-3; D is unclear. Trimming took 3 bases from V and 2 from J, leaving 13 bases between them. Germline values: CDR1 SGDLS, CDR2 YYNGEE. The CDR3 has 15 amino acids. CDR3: CASSGEVALTDTQYF. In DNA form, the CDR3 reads TGTGCCAGCAGCGGAGAGGTCGCGCTCACAGATACGCAGTATTTT.

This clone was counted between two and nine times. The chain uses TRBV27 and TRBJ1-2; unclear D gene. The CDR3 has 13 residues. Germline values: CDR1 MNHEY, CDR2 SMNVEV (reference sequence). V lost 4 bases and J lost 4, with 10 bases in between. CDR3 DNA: TGTGCCAGCAGTTCTGGCGGATTCTATGGCTACACCTTC. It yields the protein CASSSGGFYGYTF.

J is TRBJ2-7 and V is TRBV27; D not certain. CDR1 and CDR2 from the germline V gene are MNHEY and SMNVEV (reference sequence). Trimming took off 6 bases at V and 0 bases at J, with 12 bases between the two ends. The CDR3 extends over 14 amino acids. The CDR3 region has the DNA TGTGCCAGCAGAAATAGCTGGAGCTCCTACGAGCAGTACTTC. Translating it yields CASRNSWSSYEQYF.

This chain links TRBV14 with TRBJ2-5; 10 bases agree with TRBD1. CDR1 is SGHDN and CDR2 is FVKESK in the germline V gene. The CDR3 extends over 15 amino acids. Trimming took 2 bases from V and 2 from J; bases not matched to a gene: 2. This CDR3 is CASSQRTGGQETQYF. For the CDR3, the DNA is TGTGCCAGCAGCCAACGGACAGGGGGACAAGAGACCCAGTACTTC. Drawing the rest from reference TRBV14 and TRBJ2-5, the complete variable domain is EAGVTQFPSHSVIEKGQTVTLRCDPISGHDNLYWYRRVMGKEIKFLLHFVKESKQDESGMPNNRFLAERTGGTYSTLKVQPAELEDSGVYFCASSQRTGGQETQYFGPGTRLLVL.

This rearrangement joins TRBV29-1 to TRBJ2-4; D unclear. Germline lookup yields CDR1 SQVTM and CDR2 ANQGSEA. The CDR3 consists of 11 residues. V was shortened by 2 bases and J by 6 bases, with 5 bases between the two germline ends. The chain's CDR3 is CSVESGNIQYF. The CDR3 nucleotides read TGCAGCGTTGAATCCGGAAACATTCAGTACTTC.

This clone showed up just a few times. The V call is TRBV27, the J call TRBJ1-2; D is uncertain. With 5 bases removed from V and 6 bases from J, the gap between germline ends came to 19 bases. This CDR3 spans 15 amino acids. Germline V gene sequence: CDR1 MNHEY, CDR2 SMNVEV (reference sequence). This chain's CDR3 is CASSDPPSTGDGYTF. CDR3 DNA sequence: TGTGCCAGCAGTGACCCCCCATCTACCGGGGATGGCTACACCTTC.

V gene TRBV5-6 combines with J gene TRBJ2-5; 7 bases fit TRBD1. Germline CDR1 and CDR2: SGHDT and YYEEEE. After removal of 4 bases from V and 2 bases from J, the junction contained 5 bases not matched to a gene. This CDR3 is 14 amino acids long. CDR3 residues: CASSERQGQETQYF. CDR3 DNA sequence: TGTGCCAGCAGCGAACGACAGGGTCAAGAGACCCAGTACTTC.

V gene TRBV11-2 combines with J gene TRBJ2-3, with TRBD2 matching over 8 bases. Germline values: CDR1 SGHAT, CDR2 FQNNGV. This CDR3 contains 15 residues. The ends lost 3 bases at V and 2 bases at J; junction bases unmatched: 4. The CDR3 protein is CASSFTSGPTDTQYF. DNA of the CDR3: TGTGCCAGCAGCTTTACTAGCGGACCCACAGATACGCAGTATTTT.

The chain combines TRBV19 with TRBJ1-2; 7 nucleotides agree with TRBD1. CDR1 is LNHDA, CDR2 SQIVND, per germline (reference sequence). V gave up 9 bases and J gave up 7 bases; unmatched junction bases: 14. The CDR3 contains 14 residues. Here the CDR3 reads CASSTDRTLAGYTF. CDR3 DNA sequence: TGTGCCAGCTCAACGGACAGGACCCTCGCTGGCTACACCTTC. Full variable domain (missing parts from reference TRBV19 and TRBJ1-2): DGGITQSPKYLFRKEGQNVTLSCEQNLNHDAMYWYRQDPGQGLRLIYYSQIVNDFQKGDIAEGYSVSREKKESFPLTVTSAQKNPTAFYLCASSTDRTLAGYTFGSGTRLTVV.

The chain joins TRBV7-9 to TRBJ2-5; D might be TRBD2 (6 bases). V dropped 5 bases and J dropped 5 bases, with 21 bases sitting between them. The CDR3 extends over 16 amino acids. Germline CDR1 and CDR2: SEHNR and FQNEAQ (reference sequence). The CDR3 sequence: CASSESGTGRSETQYF. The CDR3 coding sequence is TGTGCCAGCAGCGAATCCGGGACGGGGAGGTCCGAGACCCAGTACTTC.

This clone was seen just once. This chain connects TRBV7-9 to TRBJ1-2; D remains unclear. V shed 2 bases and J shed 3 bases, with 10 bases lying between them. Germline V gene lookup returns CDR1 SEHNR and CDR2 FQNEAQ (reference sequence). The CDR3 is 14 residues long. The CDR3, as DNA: TGTGCCAGCAGCTTAAGTGGATCACACTATGGCTACACCTTC. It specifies CASSLSGSHYGYTF.

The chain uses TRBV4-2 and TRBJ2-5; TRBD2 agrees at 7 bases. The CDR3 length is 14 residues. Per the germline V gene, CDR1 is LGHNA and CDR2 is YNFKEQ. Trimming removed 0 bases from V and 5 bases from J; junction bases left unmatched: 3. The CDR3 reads CASSQEMGGETQYF. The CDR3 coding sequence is TGTGCCAGCAGCCAAGAGATGGGAGGGGAGACCCAGTACTTC.

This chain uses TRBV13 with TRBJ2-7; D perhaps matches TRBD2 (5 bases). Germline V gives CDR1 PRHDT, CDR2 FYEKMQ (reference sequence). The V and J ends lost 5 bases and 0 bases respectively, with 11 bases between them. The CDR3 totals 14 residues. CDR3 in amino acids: CASSPGRVSYEQYF. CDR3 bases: TGTGCCAGCAGCCCGGGAAGGGTCTCCTACGAGCAGTACTTC.

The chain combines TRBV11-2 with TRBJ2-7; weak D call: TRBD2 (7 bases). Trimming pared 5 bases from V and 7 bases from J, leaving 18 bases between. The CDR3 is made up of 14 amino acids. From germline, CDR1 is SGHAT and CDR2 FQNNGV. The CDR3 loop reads CASSPRGAKGEQYF. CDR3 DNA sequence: TGTGCCAGCAGCCCTCGGGGGGCGAAGGGAGAGCAGTACTTC. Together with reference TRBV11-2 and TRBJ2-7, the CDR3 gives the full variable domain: EAGVAQSPRYKIIEKRQSVAFWCNPISGHATLYWYQQILGQGPKLLIQFQNNGVVDDSQLPKDRFSAERLKGVDSTLKIQPAKLEDSAVYLCASSPRGAKGEQYFGPGTRLTVT.

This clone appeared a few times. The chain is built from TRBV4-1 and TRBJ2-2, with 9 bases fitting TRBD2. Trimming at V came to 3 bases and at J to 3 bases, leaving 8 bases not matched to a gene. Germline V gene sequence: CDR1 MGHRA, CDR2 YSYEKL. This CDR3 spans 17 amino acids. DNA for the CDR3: TGCGCCAGCAGCCACCGCGGGGTAGCGGGAGACACCGGGGAGCTGTTTTTT. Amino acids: CASSHRGVAGDTGELFF.

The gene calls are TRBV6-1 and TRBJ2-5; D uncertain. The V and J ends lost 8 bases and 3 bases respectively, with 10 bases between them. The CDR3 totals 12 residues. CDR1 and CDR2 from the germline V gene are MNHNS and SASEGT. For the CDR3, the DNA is TGTGCCAGCCATGGGCAGAAAGAGACCCAGTACTTC. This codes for CASHGQKETQYF.

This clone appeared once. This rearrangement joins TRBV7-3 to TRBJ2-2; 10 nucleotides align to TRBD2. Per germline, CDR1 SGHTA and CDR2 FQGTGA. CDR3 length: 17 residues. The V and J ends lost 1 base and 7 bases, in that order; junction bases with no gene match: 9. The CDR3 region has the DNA TGTGCCAGCAGCTTAATCCCACTAGCGGGAACGGGCGGGGAGCTGTTTTTT. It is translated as CASSLIPLAGTGGELFF.

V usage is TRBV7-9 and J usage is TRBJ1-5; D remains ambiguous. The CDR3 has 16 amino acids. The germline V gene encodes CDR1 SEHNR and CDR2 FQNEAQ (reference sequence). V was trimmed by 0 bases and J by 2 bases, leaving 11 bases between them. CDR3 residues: CASSLAGHDRNQPQHF. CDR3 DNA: TGTGCCAGCAGCTTAGCGGGCCACGACCGCAATCAGCCCCAGCATTTT. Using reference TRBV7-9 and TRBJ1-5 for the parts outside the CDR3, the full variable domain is DTGVSQNPRHKITKRGQNVTFRCDPISEHNRLYWYRQTLGQGPEFLTYFQNEAQLEKSRLLSDRFSAERPKGSFSTLEIQRTEQGDSAMYLCASSLAGHDRNQPQHFGDGTRLSIL.

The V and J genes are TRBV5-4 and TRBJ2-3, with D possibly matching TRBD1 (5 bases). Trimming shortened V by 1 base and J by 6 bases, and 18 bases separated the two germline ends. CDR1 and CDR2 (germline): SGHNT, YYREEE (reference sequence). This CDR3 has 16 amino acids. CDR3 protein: CASSLSGRIAGDTQYF. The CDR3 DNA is TGTGCCAGCAGCTTGTCCGGCAGAATCGCAGGGGATACGCAGTATTTT.

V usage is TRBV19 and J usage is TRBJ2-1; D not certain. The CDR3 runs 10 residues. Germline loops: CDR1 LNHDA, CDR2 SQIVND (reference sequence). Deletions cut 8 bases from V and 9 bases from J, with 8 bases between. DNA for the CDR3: TGTGCCAGTGGATGGAGTGAGCAGTTCTTC. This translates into CASGWSEQFF.

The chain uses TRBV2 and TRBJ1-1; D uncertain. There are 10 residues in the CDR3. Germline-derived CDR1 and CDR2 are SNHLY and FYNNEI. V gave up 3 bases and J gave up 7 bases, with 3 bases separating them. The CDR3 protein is CASSDSEAFF. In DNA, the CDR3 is TGTGCCAGCAGTGATAGTGAAGCTTTCTTT.

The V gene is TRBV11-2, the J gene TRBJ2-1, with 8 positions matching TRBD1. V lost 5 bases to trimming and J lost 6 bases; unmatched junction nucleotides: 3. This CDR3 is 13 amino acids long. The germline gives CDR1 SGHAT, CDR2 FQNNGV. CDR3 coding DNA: TGTGCCAGCAGCCAGGGGGCCGTCAATGAGCAGTTCTTC. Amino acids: CASSQGAVNEQFF.

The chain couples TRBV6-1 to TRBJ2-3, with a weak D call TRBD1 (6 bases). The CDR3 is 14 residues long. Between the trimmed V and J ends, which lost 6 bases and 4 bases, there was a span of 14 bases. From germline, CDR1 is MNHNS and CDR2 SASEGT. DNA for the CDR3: TGTGCCAGCAGCGCAACACAGGGTCCAGATACGCAGTATTTT. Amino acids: CASSATQGPDTQYF.

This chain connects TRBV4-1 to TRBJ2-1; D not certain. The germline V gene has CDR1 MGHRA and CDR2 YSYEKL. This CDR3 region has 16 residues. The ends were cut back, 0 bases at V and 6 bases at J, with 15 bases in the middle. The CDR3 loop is CASSQEGAAMSNEQFF. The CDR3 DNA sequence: TGCGCCAGCAGCCAAGAGGGTGCGGCTATGAGCAATGAGCAGTTCTTC.

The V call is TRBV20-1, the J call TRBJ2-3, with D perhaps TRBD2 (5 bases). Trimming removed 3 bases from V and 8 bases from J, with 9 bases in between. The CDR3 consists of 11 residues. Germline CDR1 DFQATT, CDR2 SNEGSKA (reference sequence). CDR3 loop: CSASVDFTQYF. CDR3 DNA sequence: TGCAGTGCTAGTGTGGACTTTACGCAGTATTTT.